This TCR beta chain was retrieved from a study of cytomegalovirus exposure and HLA in healthy donors. Findings and caveats of the study: A later analysis reportedly found that, within productive TCRs, an Asian-associated ancestry cluster had fewer N-insertions than the mean observed across the roughly 700 donors.

Germline CDR1 is LGHNA and CDR2 is YNFKEQ. Trimming took 2 bases from V and 0 from J; bases not matched to a gene: 5. The CDR3 has 18 residues. PCR employed 60 Vbeta and 13 Jbeta primers. Clones were read by immunoSEQ multiplex PCR, and TCRdb kept only the in-frame ones, dropping some. The data contain fewer than 250,000 clones, roughly nine tenths of them singletons. About this clone: The antigen is unknown.

The chain joins TRBV4-2 to TRBJ2-3; TRBD2 agrees at 13 bases. This clonotype was obtained from a boy aged 2 to 10 in good health and CMV-seronegative. Sequencing was done on a sample of PBMCs. The chain's CDR3 is CASSQTSGGESSTDTQYF. The CDR3 nucleotides read TGTGCCAGCAGCCAAACTAGCGGGGGGGAGTCTAGCACAGATACGCAGTATTTT.